A single sample gave rise to the 20 T cell receptor beta chains below, sequenced in a study of spatial heterogeneity in lung cancer. Study observations and caveats: Mutation counts in tumors were tracked by counts of expanded intratumoral alpha and beta TCRs.

The time point is: sample taken at primary tumor resection. TCRdb reprocessed the 5' RACE reads via MiXCR and lists one record per CDR3 protein. This table holds about 6,000 distinct CDR3 sequences, around 15% found once. No antigen has been assigned to these receptors. The sequenced sample was lung tumor tissue, obtained at surgery. These receptors were taken from a male donor with early-stage non-small cell lung cancer.

This clonotype was counted ten times or more. Since it is a stray read in a library aimed at alpha chains, this beta chain has a size that is not meaningful. V and J are TRBV3-1 and TRBJ2-1; 9 nucleotides line up with TRBD1. Losses at the gene ends were 1 base for V and 6 bases for J; bases not matched to a gene: 4. The germline CDR1 and CDR2 sequences are LGHDT and YNNKEL (reference sequence). This CDR3 contains 15 residues. The CDR3 nucleotides read TGTGCCAGCAGCCAAGTTTTGACAGGGGGCAATGAGCAGTTCTTC. This encodes CASSQVLTGGNEQFF.

Judged by abundance, this clonotype is medium-sized. Since the library was made to target alpha chains, this beta chain is a stray read and its abundance is not meaningful. The V and J genes are TRBV2 and TRBJ1-6; no reliable D call. The CDR3 is 13 amino acids. The V gene lost 6 bases and the J gene lost 8 bases, with 11 bases spanning the gap. CDR1 and CDR2 (germline): SNHLY, FYNNEI. The CDR3 bases are TGTGCCAGCAGATTGGGTATCGATTCACCCCTCCACTTT. Protein sequence: CASRLGIDSPLHF. Filled out from reference TRBV2 and TRBJ1-6, the complete variable domain reads EPEVTQTPSHQVTQMGQEVILRCVPISNHLYFYWYRQILGQKVEFLVSFYNNEISEKSEIFDDQFSVERPDGSNFTLKIRSTKLEDSAMYFCASRLGIDSPLHFGNGTRLTVT.

Turning to this clonotype: This beta chain is a stray sequence in a library constructed for alpha chains; its clone size is not meaningful. J is TRBJ1-1 and V is TRBV3-1, with a possible D match to TRBD1 (5 bases). The length of the CDR3 is 14 residues. The germline V gene encodes CDR1 LGHDT and CDR2 YNNKEL (reference sequence). Trimming removed 3 bases at V and 4 bases at J, with 12 bases between. CDR3 amino acids: CASSQGGDGTEAFF. The CDR3, as DNA: TGTGCCAGCAGCCAGGGGGGGGATGGCACTGAAGCTTTCTTT. Full variable domain (rest looked up from reference TRBV3-1 and TRBJ1-1): DTAVSQTPKYLVTQMGNDKSIKCEQNLGHDTMYWYKQDSKKFLKIMFSYNNKELIINETVPNRFSPKSPDKAHLNLHINSLELGDSAVYFCASSQGGDGTEAFFGQGTRLTVV.

The table lists this clonotype with many counts. Little can be read into the size of this beta chain, an off-target read in a library designed for alpha chains. The V call is TRBV4-2, the J call TRBJ2-1; 9 bases map to TRBD2. Germline V gene lookup returns CDR1 LGHNA and CDR2 YNFKEQ. Germline trimming cut 3 bases from V and 13 bases from J; bases unmatched to any gene: 4. The CDR3 is 12 residues long. The chain's CDR3 is CASSQRGGYQFF. The CDR3 DNA follows: TGTGCCAGCAGCCAGCGGGGGGGCTACCAGTTCTTC.

This clonotype is medium-sized in the sample. Being off target in a library aimed at alpha chains, this beta chain has a size of little meaning. V usage is TRBV28 and J usage is TRBJ1-2; possibly TRBD1 for D (6 bases). V was cut by 5 bases and J by 8 bases, with 15 bases left in between. CDR1 and CDR2 (germline): MDHEN, SYDVKM. This CDR3 spans 13 amino acids. In DNA form, the CDR3 reads TGTGCCAGCAGTCGCGGGACACGACTAGGCTACACCTTC. This sequence encodes CASSRGTRLGYTF.

This clonotype is deemed medium-sized. This beta chain came through as a stray read in a library set up for alpha chains, and its size says little. The chain joins TRBV28 to TRBJ2-7; tentatively, D is TRBD1 (5 bases). CDR3 length equals 15 residues. V was trimmed by 3 bases and J by 0 bases, leaving 12 bases between them. Germline V gene data show CDR1 as MDHEN and CDR2 as SYDVKM. The CDR3 protein is CASSFGRAPSYEQYF. Here the CDR3 DNA reads TGTGCCAGCAGTTTCGGCAGGGCCCCCTCCTACGAGCAGTACTTC. The variable domain in full, completed from reference TRBV28 and TRBJ2-7, reads DVKVTQSSRYLVKRTGEKVFLECVQDMDHENMFWYRQDPGLGLRLIYFSYDVKMKEKGDIPEGYSVSREKKERFSLILESASTNQTSMYLCASSFGRAPSYEQYFGPGTRLTVT.

This clonotype is medium-sized. Little can be read into the size of this beta chain, an off-target read in a library designed for alpha chains. The chain is built from TRBV20-1 and TRBJ1-6; D might be TRBD1 (6 bases). Germline V lookup: CDR1 DFQATT, CDR2 SNEGSKA (reference sequence). This CDR3 has 18 residues. The ends were cut back, 0 bases at V and 0 bases at J, with 15 bases in the middle. CDR3 amino acids: CSARDEGDAYSYNSPLHF. DNA of the CDR3: TGCAGTGCTAGAGATGAGGGGGATGCCTACTCCTATAATTCACCCCTCCACTTT.

The sample holds many counts of this clonotype. Being off target in a library aimed at alpha chains, this beta chain has a size of little meaning. The rearrangement uses TRBV28 and TRBJ1-4; D remains ambiguous. CDR3 length: 11 amino acids. Per the germline V gene, CDR1 is MDHEN and CDR2 is SYDVKM. The V gene lost 3 bases and the J gene lost 6 bases, with 2 bases spanning the gap. The CDR3 loop is CASSFYEKLFF. The CDR3 region has the DNA TGTGCCAGCAGTTTTTATGAAAAACTGTTTTTT.

This clonotype is categorized as medium-sized. The library was designed around alpha chains, so this beta chain is a stray read whose abundance carries little weight. The chain carries TRBV20-1 and TRBJ1-2; 10 bases map to TRBD1. Germline values: CDR1 DFQATT, CDR2 SNEGSKA (reference sequence). This CDR3 has 13 amino acids. V lost 2 bases, J lost 4 bases, and 1 base stayed unmatched. The CDR3 here is CSARRDRGYGYTF. Here the CDR3 DNA reads TGCAGTGCTAGAAGGGACAGGGGCTATGGCTACACCTTC.

This clonotype is medium-sized in the sample. For a library built for alpha chains, this beta chain is a stray read; little rests on its size. This chain uses TRBV2 with TRBJ2-2; 8 bases map to TRBD2. Trimming cost V 6 bases and J 1 base; bases outside gene matches: 1. The CDR3 is 14 amino acids. The V gene's germline CDR1 is SNHLY and CDR2 FYNNEI. In DNA, the CDR3 is TGTGCCAGCAGGCTAGCGGGGAACACCGGGGAGCTGTTTTTT. Its protein product is CASRLAGNTGELFF.

This clonotype was seen only a few times. With the library built for alpha chains, this beta chain is off target and its frequency is not meaningful. The gene calls are TRBV24-1 and TRBJ1-4; D gene uncertain. The CDR3 is made up of 12 amino acids. The germline V and J ends were trimmed by 9 bases and 5 bases, with 9 bases remaining between them. Germline assignment: CDR1 KGHDR and CDR2 SFDVKD. CDR3 amino acids: CATPSRNEKLFF. The CDR3 DNA reads as TGTGCCACCCCCAGTCGGAATGAAAAACTGTTTTTT.

By share, this clonotype ranks as large. This beta chain is a stray sequence in a library constructed for alpha chains; its clone size is not meaningful. The CDR3 DNA sequence: TGTGCCAGCTCACCCCGTACCACCACAGATACGCAGTATTTT. Its protein product is CASSPRTTTDTQYF. The chain has TRBV18 and TRBJ2-3; D gene ambiguous. CDR1 is KGHSH, CDR2 LQKENI, per germline. V gave up 3 bases and J gave up 2 bases, with 9 bases separating them. The CDR3 totals 14 residues.

This clonotype is judged medium-sized. This beta chain was picked up by a library intended for alpha chains and is off target, so its count carries little meaning. The genes are TRBV5-4 and TRBJ2-1; 9 nucleotides agree with TRBD1. Germline V gene sequence: CDR1 SGHNT, CDR2 YYREEE (reference sequence). With 0 bases clipped from V and 4 bases from J, the junction kept 2 bases outside the gene matches. The CDR3 spans 15 residues. The CDR3 loop reads CASSLEGQGYNEQFF. CDR3 DNA sequence: TGTGCCAGCAGCTTGGAGGGACAGGGATACAATGAGCAGTTCTTC.

This clonotype is medium-sized within its sample. This beta chain is a stray read from a library made for alpha chains; its abundance is not meaningful. The V call is TRBV12-3 or TRBV12-4, the J call TRBJ1-5, with no clear D. Trimming removed 5 bases from V and 4 bases from J, with 12 bases in between. This CDR3 is 14 amino acids long. The CDR3 is CASSPGNRNQPQHF. CDR3 bases: TGTGCCAGCAGTCCCGGGAACCGAAATCAGCCCCAGCATTTT.

This clonotype was found many times. Because this beta chain is a stray read in a library intended to capture alpha chains, its abundance should not be given much weight. The J gene is TRBJ2-3, the V gene TRBV18; 11 nucleotides line up with TRBD2. Per germline, CDR1 KGHSH and CDR2 LQKENI. The CDR3 totals 16 residues. J gave up 4 bases and V 6 bases, and 9 bases lay outside the gene matches. The CDR3 sequence: CASSPTSGTSADTQYF. Here the CDR3 DNA reads TGTGCCAGCTCCCCGACTAGCGGGACGTCCGCAGATACGCAGTATTTT.

This clonotype counts as medium-sized. The size of this beta chain means little, since it is a stray read in a library made for alpha chains. The chain employs TRBV28 and TRBJ2-1, with TRBD1 as a possible D gene (6 bases). The CDR3 spans 14 residues. V was clipped by 4 bases and J by 4 bases, with 11 bases between them. CDR1 is MDHEN, CDR2 SYDVKM, per germline. CDR3 loop: CASSSWTAYNEQFF. Here the CDR3 DNA reads TGTGCCAGCAGTTCCTGGACAGCTTACAATGAGCAGTTCTTC.

As to this clonotype: Possible read error: a much larger clone is one base away. This beta chain is off target for a library built for alpha chains, so its abundance means little. V and J are TRBV28 and TRBJ2-7; the match to TRBD1 covers 11 bases. This CDR3 is 15 amino acids long. Per the germline V gene, CDR1 is MDHEN and CDR2 is SYDVKM. With 10 bases clipped from V and 3 bases from J, the junction kept 11 bases outside the gene matches. The CDR3 region is CANSPGQGVRYEQYF. CDR3 coding DNA: TGTGCCAACAGCCCGGGACAGGGGGTTCGCTACGAGCAGTACTTC.

The count of this clonotype is one. This beta chain appears as a stray read in a library generated for alpha chains; its size is not informative. The chain links TRBV11-2 to TRBJ2-5; 7 bases align to TRBD1. The germline V gene encodes CDR1 SGHAT and CDR2 FQNNGV. J lost 5 bases, V lost 5 bases, and 8 bases had no gene match. CDR3 length: 14 residues. DNA for the CDR3: TGTGCCAGCAGCCTGGCAGGGGGTTTCGAGACCCAGTACTTC. It is translated as CASSLAGGFETQYF.

By its share, this clonotype is medium-sized (0.01 to 0.1%). A library made for alpha chains picked up this beta chain off target, so its size means little. The CDR3 DNA sequence: TGTGCCAGTAGTAAGCCCCACTACAACCCATCCTACGAGCAGTACTTC. Amino acids: CASSKPHYNPSYEQYF. This chain joins TRBV19 and TRBJ2-7; D is uncertain. V lost 4 bases to trimming and J lost 1 base, with 17 bases between them. This CDR3 is 16 amino acids long. Germline CDR1 is LNHDA and CDR2 is SQIVND (reference sequence).

This clonotype was found many times. Being off target in a library aimed at alpha chains, this beta chain has a size of little meaning. The chain joins TRBV20-1 to TRBJ2-7; tentative D call: TRBD2 (6 bases). V was clipped by 6 bases and J by 2 bases, with 14 bases between them. The germline V gene has CDR1 DFQATT and CDR2 SNEGSKA (reference sequence). The length of the CDR3 is 13 residues. The CDR3 here is CSAPGLLTYEQYF. CDR3 DNA: TGCAGTGCCCCGGGACTCCTGACCTACGAGCAGTACTTC.